A selection of T cell receptor beta chains follows, all from one sample in a study of blood T cell repertoires in COVID-19. Using immunoSEQ multiplex PCR, the repertoire was profiled, and TCRdb retains in-frame clones only, with some absent. The sample includes fewer than 100,000 clones, about 89% of them seen just once. The sequencing input was peripheral blood. These receptors were taken from a middle-aged man with acute or convalescent COVID-19. CDR3s include the opening cysteine and the closing phenylalanine or tryptophan. Fields, in order: J gene, clone size, D gene, V gene, CDR3 DNA, CDR3 protein. D genes are given only for firm matches. Clone size is shown for a subset of rows, as once, few, many or a class of expanded clone.

J gene: TRBJ1-6; clone size: -; D gene: TRBD1; V gene: TRBV19; CDR3 DNA: TGTGCCAGTAGTCGCTCCGGGACAGGAAGTTATTCACCCCTCCACTTT; CDR3 protein: CASSRSGTGSYSPLHF
J gene: TRBJ1-2; clone size: -; D gene: TRBD1; V gene: TRBV19; CDR3 DNA: TGTGCCAGTAGTAGAGGACAGGACTATGGCTACACCTTC; CDR3 protein: CASSRGQDYGYTF
J gene: TRBJ2-4; clone size: -; D gene: -; V gene: TRBV5-4; CDR3 DNA: TGTGCCAGCAGCTTAGGGGACAAGCTAGCCAAAAACATTCAGTACTTC; CDR3 protein: CASSLGDKLAKNIQYF
J gene: TRBJ1-4; clone size: few; D gene: -; V gene: TRBV2; CDR3 DNA: TGTGCCAGCAGTGAAGGGGGGGGACCTAATGAAAAACTGTTTTTT; CDR3 protein: CASSEGGGPNEKLFF
J gene: TRBJ1-2; clone size: -; D gene: -; V gene: TRBV2; CDR3 DNA: TGTGCCAGCAGGGGCGAGCCCATAGTCTATGGCTACACCTTC; CDR3 protein: CASRGEPIVYGYTF
J gene: TRBJ2-7; clone size: -; D gene: -; V gene: TRBV6-6; CDR3 DNA: TGTGCCAGCAGTTACCATCACACGTTCTACGAGCAGTACTTC; CDR3 protein: CASSYHHTFYEQYF
J gene: TRBJ2-3; clone size: few; D gene: -; V gene: TRBV4-2; CDR3 DNA: TGTGCCAGCAGCGGTAAAGGAGGAACAGATACGCAGTATTTT; CDR3 protein: CASSGKGGTDTQYF
J gene: TRBJ1-2; clone size: few; D gene: -; V gene: TRBV6-5; CDR3 DNA: TGTGCCAGCAGTTACTCGGCAGCTAACTATGGCTACACCTTC; CDR3 protein: CASSYSAANYGYTF
J gene: TRBJ2-1; clone size: -; D gene: -; V gene: TRBV2; CDR3 DNA: TGTGCCAGCAGGGTTGTCCGGTCCTACAATGAGCAGTTCTTC; CDR3 protein: CASRVVRSYNEQFF
J gene: TRBJ2-2; clone size: -; D gene: TRBD2; V gene: TRBV6-4; CDR3 DNA: TGTGCCAGCAGTGACTCGATGACTAGCGGGGGCACCGGGGAGCTGTTTTTT; CDR3 protein: CASSDSMTSGGTGELFF
J gene: TRBJ1-1; clone size: -; D gene: -; V gene: TRBV29-1; CDR3 DNA: TGCAGCGGGACACAGGGTCCCACTGAAGCTTTCTTT; CDR3 protein: CSGTQGPTEAFF
J gene: TRBJ1-1; clone size: -; D gene: -; V gene: TRBV30; CDR3 DNA: TGTGCCTGGAGTGCGCAGGGGAACACTGAAGCTTTCTTT; CDR3 protein: CAWSAQGNTEAFF
J gene: TRBJ1-1; clone size: -; D gene: TRBD1; V gene: TRBV19; CDR3 DNA: TGTGCCAGCAAGATGACAGGGATAACTGAAGCTTTCTTT; CDR3 protein: CASKMTGITEAFF
J gene: TRBJ2-3; clone size: -; D gene: TRBD2; V gene: TRBV3-1/TRBV3-2; CDR3 DNA: TGTGCCAGCAGCCAGCGTCTAGCGGAGAGCACAGATACGCAGTATTTT; CDR3 protein: CASSQRLAESTDTQYF
J gene: TRBJ2-3; clone size: -; D gene: -; V gene: TRBV5-1; CDR3 DNA: TGCGCCAGCAGCTTGGTGGACATCACAGATACGCAGTATTTT; CDR3 protein: CASSLVDITDTQYF
J gene: TRBJ1-5; clone size: -; D gene: -; V gene: TRBV5-5; CDR3 DNA: TGTGCCAGCAGCTTAGGACAGACGAGCAATCAGCCCCAGCATTTT; CDR3 protein: CASSLGQTSNQPQHF
J gene: TRBJ1-5; clone size: -; D gene: -; V gene: TRBV5-6; CDR3 DNA: TGTGCCAGCAGCTTCGGGGGGGATCAGCCCCAGCATTTT; CDR3 protein: CASSFGGDQPQHF
J gene: TRBJ2-3; clone size: -; D gene: -; V gene: TRBV11-2; CDR3 DNA: TGTGCCAGCAGCCCGAGCGGTAATGTGGCAGATACGCAGTATTTT; CDR3 protein: CASSPSGNVADTQYF
J gene: TRBJ1-1; clone size: -; D gene: TRBD1; V gene: TRBV5-1; CDR3 DNA: TGCGCCAGCAGCCTTGGGGACAGGGAGGCGAACACTGAAGCTTTCTTT; CDR3 protein: CASSLGDREANTEAFF
J gene: TRBJ1-2; clone size: -; D gene: -; V gene: TRBV7-8; CDR3 DNA: TGTGCCAGCAGCTTAGGCAGTCAGGGCTATGGCTACACCTTC; CDR3 protein: CASSLGSQGYGYTF
J gene: TRBJ2-1; clone size: -; D gene: -; V gene: TRBV6-5; CDR3 DNA: TGTGCCAGCAGCGTAAGATCTAGCGCTGAGCAGTTCTTC; CDR3 protein: CASSVRSSAEQFF
J gene: TRBJ2-2; clone size: -; D gene: TRBD1; V gene: TRBV6-4; CDR3 DNA: TGTGCCAGCAGTGCTCGACAGGGGGCCGGGGAGCTGTTTTTT; CDR3 protein: CASSARQGAGELFF
J gene: TRBJ1-3; clone size: -; D gene: -; V gene: TRBV19; CDR3 DNA: TGTGCCAGTAGAACCGGTGGAAACACCATATATTTT; CDR3 protein: CASRTGGNTIYF
J gene: TRBJ2-2; clone size: -; D gene: TRBD1; V gene: TRBV19; CDR3 DNA: TGTGCCAGTATCCCGACAGGGGGCAGCACCGGGGAGCTGTTTTTT; CDR3 protein: CASIPTGGSTGELFF
J gene: TRBJ1-1; clone size: few; D gene: -; V gene: TRBV11-3; CDR3 DNA: TGTGCCAGCAGCCAGACAGGCAGCACTGAAGCTTTCTTT; CDR3 protein: CASSQTGSTEAFF
J gene: TRBJ2-5; clone size: -; D gene: -; V gene: TRBV24-1; CDR3 DNA: TGTGCCACCAGTGACAACCTACGGGAGACCCAGTACTTC; CDR3 protein: CATSDNLRETQYF
J gene: TRBJ2-1; clone size: -; D gene: TRBD2; V gene: TRBV29-1; CDR3 DNA: TGCAGCGCCCCCGGGCTAGCGGGAAACAATGAGCAGTTCTTC; CDR3 protein: CSAPGLAGNNEQFF
J gene: TRBJ1-6; clone size: -; D gene: TRBD1; V gene: TRBV5-1; CDR3 DNA: TGCGCCAGCAGCCCTCGCGGACAGGGCTATAATTCACCCCTCCACTTT; CDR3 protein: CASSPRGQGYNSPLHF
J gene: TRBJ2-1; clone size: -; D gene: -; V gene: TRBV27; CDR3 DNA: TGTGCCAGCACTTGGCAGGGAGGATACAATGAGCAGTTCTTC; CDR3 protein: CASTWQGGYNEQFF
J gene: TRBJ2-2; clone size: -; D gene: -; V gene: TRBV2; CDR3 DNA: TGTGCCAGCCTCAGGGGTTTCACCGGGGAGCTGTTTTTT; CDR3 protein: CASLRGFTGELFF
J gene: TRBJ2-2; clone size: -; D gene: -; V gene: TRBV23-1; CDR3 DNA: TGCGCCAGCAGTACAAGGAGAGGGCCGAACACCGGGGAGCTGTTTTTT; CDR3 protein: CASSTRRGPNTGELFF
J gene: TRBJ1-1; clone size: -; D gene: TRBD1; V gene: TRBV11-2; CDR3 DNA: TGTGCCAGCAGCCTTAGACAGGGGGGGGTGAGGGCTTTCTTT; CDR3 protein: CASSLRQGGVRAFF
J gene: TRBJ1-1; clone size: few; D gene: -; V gene: TRBV2; CDR3 DNA: TGTGCCAGCATGACAGAGAACACTGAAGCTTTCTTT; CDR3 protein: CASMTENTEAFF
J gene: TRBJ2-2; clone size: once; D gene: -; V gene: TRBV19; CDR3 DNA: TGTGCCAGTAGTATAGGCAGGGTTTATTTGTACACCGGGGAGCTGTTTTTT; CDR3 protein: CASSIGRVYLYTGELFF
J gene: TRBJ2-1; clone size: -; D gene: -; V gene: TRBV15; CDR3 DNA: TGTGCCACCAGCCCCAGGTTTGGTCGGCAGTTCTTC; CDR3 protein: CATSPRFGRQFF
J gene: TRBJ2-3; clone size: -; D gene: -; V gene: TRBV5-1; CDR3 DNA: TGCGCCAGCAGCGTACCGCGGGCCGCGGGAGATACGCAGTATTTT; CDR3 protein: CASSVPRAAGDTQYF
J gene: TRBJ2-1; clone size: -; D gene: -; V gene: TRBV9; CDR3 DNA: TGTGCCAGCAGCGTAGGAGGGAGCGGTCCTCGAAGAAGCAATGAGCAGTTCTTC; CDR3 protein: CASSVGGSGPRRSNEQFF
J gene: TRBJ1-5; clone size: -; D gene: TRBD1; V gene: TRBV5-1; CDR3 DNA: TGCGCCAGCAGCCTGGGGGTTGCACAGGGGTATCAGCCCCAGCATTTT; CDR3 protein: CASSLGVAQGYQPQHF
J gene: TRBJ1-1; clone size: -; D gene: TRBD1; V gene: TRBV3-1/TRBV3-2; CDR3 DNA: TGTGCCAGCAGCGACGGGACAGGGGACCTTGGGAACACTGAAGCTTTCTTT; CDR3 protein: CASSDGTGDLGNTEAFF
J gene: TRBJ2-7; clone size: -; D gene: TRBD2; V gene: TRBV5-1; CDR3 DNA: TGCGCCAGCACGGAGCGGGGGGACTACGAGCAGTACTTC; CDR3 protein: CASTERGDYEQYF
J gene: TRBJ2-1; clone size: few; D gene: TRBD2; V gene: TRBV27; CDR3 DNA: TGTGCCAGCAGTTTGAGCGGGAGGATCTACAATGAGCAGTTCTTC; CDR3 protein: CASSLSGRIYNEQFF
J gene: TRBJ2-1; clone size: -; D gene: -; V gene: TRBV15; CDR3 DNA: TGTGCCACCAGCGCCTCAGGGAGGTCGGCAAATGAGCAGTTCTTC; CDR3 protein: CATSASGRSANEQFF